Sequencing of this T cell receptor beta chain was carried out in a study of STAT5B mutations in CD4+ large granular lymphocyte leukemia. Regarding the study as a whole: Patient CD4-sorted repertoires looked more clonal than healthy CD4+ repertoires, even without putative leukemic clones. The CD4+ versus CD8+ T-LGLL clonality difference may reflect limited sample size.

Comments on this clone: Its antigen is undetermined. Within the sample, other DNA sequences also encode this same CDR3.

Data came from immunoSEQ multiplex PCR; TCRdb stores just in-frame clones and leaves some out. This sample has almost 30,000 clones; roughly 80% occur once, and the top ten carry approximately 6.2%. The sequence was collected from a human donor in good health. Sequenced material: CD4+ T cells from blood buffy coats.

The CDR3: CASSWTGGQQSAEAFF. The CDR3 DNA is TGTGCCAGCAGCTGGACGGGGGGCCAGCAAAGCGCTGAAGCTTTCTTT. This chain joins TRBV7-2 and TRBJ1-1; maybe TRBD1 (6 bases). The V gene's germline CDR1 is SGHTA and CDR2 FQGNSA. The V and J ends lost 4 bases and 6 bases respectively, with 21 bases between them. The CDR3 consists of 16 residues.